Presented here are 19 T cell receptor beta chains from one specimen sequenced in a study of T-cell reconstitution after alpha-beta-depleted transplantation in children. The TCRbeta library incorporated unique molecular identifiers. TCRdb redid the calling of the PCR reads with MiXCR, one entry per CDR3 protein. Here the sample spans around 440,000 distinct CDR3 sequences, around 16% being singletons. The sequenced sample was PBMCs, mostly from graft donor cells, obtained 360 days after TCRalphabeta/CD19-depleted stem cell transplant. The receptors come from a boy under two years old who had a stem cell transplant for Wiskott-Aldrich syndrome, so the T cells may come from the graft donor.

The J gene is TRBJ2-5, the V gene TRBV12-3 or TRBV12-4; no clear D gene. The ends were cut back, 7 bases at V and 1 base at J, with 10 bases in the middle. This CDR3 has 13 residues. The CDR3 DNA reads as TGTGCCAGCACCCGGAGTCCCCAAGAGACCCAGTACTTC. It is translated as CASTRSPQETQYF.

This chain joins TRBV15 and TRBJ2-1; weak D call: TRBD1 (6 bases). The germline V gene encodes CDR1 LNHNV and CDR2 YYDKDF (reference sequence). V was shortened by 4 bases and J by 0 bases, with 13 bases between the two germline ends. This CDR3 has 16 residues. The CDR3 bases are TGTGCCACCAGCAAACCAGACAGGATCTCCTACAATGAGCAGTTCTTC. Amino acid sequence: CATSKPDRISYNEQFF.

This clonotype was detected a few times. The chain carries TRBV28 and TRBJ2-7, with D perhaps TRBD2 (6 bases). Trimming left V 5 bases short and J 6 bases short, with 14 bases between. Germline V gene data show CDR1 as MDHEN and CDR2 as SYDVKM. The CDR3 runs to 13 residues. Here the CDR3 DNA reads TGTGCCAGCAGTACCGGGGGACTTTCCGAGCAGTACTTC. Encoded protein: CASSTGGLSEQYF.

The chain combines TRBV7-9 with TRBJ2-3; D is ambiguous. CDR1 is SEHNR, CDR2 FQNEAQ, per germline (reference sequence). Trimming stripped 1 base from V and 5 bases from J, with 13 bases between. The CDR3 loop spans 15 amino acids. CDR3 sequence (DNA): TGTGCCAGCAGCTTAGTCGTCTCGCCCATAGATACGCAGTATTTT. Protein sequence: CASSLVVSPIDTQYF. The full variable domain, its missing parts supplied by reference TRBV7-9 and TRBJ2-3, is DTGVSQNPRHKITKRGQNVTFRCDPISEHNRLYWYRQTLGQGPEFLTYFQNEAQLEKSRLLSDRFSAERPKGSFSTLEIQRTEQGDSAMYLCASSLVVSPIDTQYFGPGTRLTVL.

This clonotype was seen at least ten times. The chain links TRBV20-1 to TRBJ2-5, with D uncertain. The CDR3 consists of 11 residues. In germline, CDR1 is DFQATT, CDR2 SNEGSKA (reference sequence). The V gene lost 6 bases and the J gene lost 8 bases, with 13 bases spanning the gap. CDR3 region: CSARGGITQYF. The CDR3 DNA reads TGCAGTGCCCGAGGTGGGATCACCCAGTACTTC.

The chain carries TRBV11-2 and TRBJ2-7; tentatively, D is TRBD2 (5 bases). Germline CDR1 reads SGHAT; CDR2 reads FQNNGV. CDR3 length equals 16 residues. V dropped 1 base and J dropped 2 bases, with 15 bases sitting between them. The CDR3 DNA sequence: TGTGCCAGCAGCTTAGGTCGAGGGATGGCTACCTACGAGCAGTACTTC. It codes for CASSLGRGMATYEQYF.

This chain connects TRBV7-9 to TRBJ2-5; 7 positions match TRBD2. This CDR3 has 15 amino acids. The ends lost 2 bases at V and 3 bases at J; junction bases unmatched: 6. CDR1 and CDR2 (germline): SEHNR, FQNEAQ (reference sequence). This CDR3 reads CASSLRTRGKETQYF. The CDR3 DNA sequence: TGTGCCAGCAGCTTACGGACTAGGGGCAAAGAGACCCAGTACTTC.

This clonotype showed up just a few times. The rearrangement links TRBV5-1 to TRBJ2-7; D is undetermined. Germline V gene lookup returns CDR1 SGHRS and CDR2 YFSETQ. The CDR3 has 12 residues. Trimming removed 4 bases at V and 3 bases at J, with 8 bases between. CDR3 in amino acids: CASSASDYEQYF. CDR3 DNA: TGCGCCAGCAGCGCATCGGACTACGAGCAGTACTTC.

Only a few counts were recorded for this clonotype. The genes are TRBV29-1 and TRBJ2-5; no clear D gene. This CDR3 has 13 amino acids. Germline assignment: CDR1 SQVTM and CDR2 ANQGSEA. Trimming pared 4 bases from V and 2 bases from J, leaving 11 bases between. The CDR3 bases are TGCAGCGTTGGGGAACTGCATCAAGAGACCCAGTACTTC. Its translation is CSVGELHQETQYF.

The chain employs TRBV12-3 or TRBV12-4 and TRBJ1-3, with D possibly TRBD1 on 5 matching bases. The CDR3 loop spans 14 amino acids. With 7 bases removed from V and 7 bases from J, the gap between germline ends came to 17 bases. The CDR3 loop is CASTRDLGTNTIYF. Written as DNA, the CDR3 is TGTGCCAGCACTAGGGACCTAGGGACGAACACCATATATTTT.

The chain uses TRBV7-2 and TRBJ2-7, with TRBD2 matching 10 bases. Germline V CDR1 and CDR2: SGHTA, FQGNSA. The CDR3 length is 19 residues. V was pared by 0 bases and J by 2 bases, with 13 bases of the junction left unmatched. CDR3 DNA: TGTGCCAGCAGCTTAGCGATCCTAGCGGGAGTGGATTGGACCTACGAGCAGTACTTC. This gives the protein CASSLAILAGVDWTYEQYF.

This chain joins TRBV5-1 and TRBJ2-7; the D gene is possibly TRBD1 (6 bases). Germline V gene data show CDR1 as SGHRS and CDR2 as YFSETQ. The V gene lost 4 bases and the J gene lost 4 bases, with 9 bases spanning the gap. The CDR3 consists of 12 residues. The CDR3 region is CASSIGTYEQYF. The CDR3 nucleotides read TGCGCCAGCAGCATTGGGACATACGAGCAGTACTTC.

The V call is TRBV12-3 or TRBV12-4, the J call TRBJ2-1, with TRBD2 matching 10 bases. The CDR3 is 14 residues long. V dropped 7 bases and J dropped 6; count of bases not matched to a gene: 6. Here the CDR3 reads CASTSSGRRNEQFF. CDR3 DNA sequence: TGTGCCAGCACCTCTAGCGGGAGACGCAATGAGCAGTTCTTC.

The CDR3 sequence is CASSNTRLAKTQYF. The CDR3 DNA reads as TGTGCCAGCAGCAATACTAGGTTGGCAAAGACCCAGTACTTC. The V and J genes are TRBV7-9 and TRBJ2-5, with D maybe TRBD2 (5 bases). The CDR3 is made up of 14 amino acids. V dropped 5 bases and J dropped 6 bases, with 16 bases sitting between them. Per germline, CDR1 SEHNR and CDR2 FQNEAQ (reference sequence).

This clonotype came up a few times. The CDR3 DNA reads as TGTGCCAGCAGTTACTCACAGGGCCTCGTGGATACGCAGTATTTT. This gives the protein CASSYSQGLVDTQYF. The V and J genes are TRBV6-5 and TRBJ2-3; possible D gene TRBD1, 6 bases. The CDR3 has 15 residues. CDR1 is MNHEY and CDR2 is SVGAGI in the germline V gene. The V end lost 0 bases, the J end lost 6 bases, and 13 bases lay between the germline ends.

The J gene is TRBJ2-7, the V gene TRBV20-1, with 8 bases lining up with TRBD1. CDR3 length: 12 amino acids. Unmatched junction bases numbered 3, after V lost 6 bases and J lost 2 bases. Germline assignment: CDR1 DFQATT and CDR2 SNEGSKA (reference sequence). CDR3 region: CSALRGPYEQYF. The CDR3 DNA follows: TGCAGTGCCCTCAGGGGGCCCTACGAGCAGTACTTC.

CDR3 nucleotide sequence: TGTGCCAGCAGCTTAGAGGGTTTGGACAGTTTTCTCTATGGCTACACCTTC. It encodes CASSLEGLDSFLYGYTF. V usage is TRBV7-9 and J usage is TRBJ1-2; D may be TRBD1 (6 bases). CDR3 length: 17 residues. In germline, CDR1 is SEHNR, CDR2 FQNEAQ (reference sequence). V lost 1 base to trimming and J lost 4 bases, with 19 bases between them.

This chain connects TRBV5-6 to TRBJ2-1; D is uncertain. The ends were cut back, 0 bases at V and 0 bases at J, with 7 bases in the middle. The CDR3 is 15 residues long. Germline CDR1 is SGHDT and CDR2 is YYEEEE. This CDR3 reads CASSLVWRSYNEQFF. The CDR3 coding sequence is TGTGCCAGCAGCTTGGTTTGGCGCTCCTACAATGAGCAGTTCTTC.

This clonotype was counted a few times. This rearrangement joins TRBV5-1 to TRBJ2-7, with 10 bases lining up with TRBD1. V trimming: 5 bases; J trimming: 6 bases; junction bases outside the gene matches: 14. Per the germline V gene, CDR1 is SGHRS and CDR2 is YFSETQ. This CDR3 is built from 16 residues. CDR3 amino acids: CASRKPARDRGLEQYF. The CDR3 nucleotides are TGCGCCAGCAGGAAGCCGGCCCGGGACAGGGGTCTCGAGCAGTACTTC.